The rows below give T cell receptor beta chains drawn from one sample of a study of shared clonotypes between healthy human individuals. TCRdb's copy holds only in-frame clones and misses some; the assay was immunoSEQ multiplex PCR. The table has 1 million to 1.3 million clones, around 78% seen once. Sequencing was performed on memory CD4+ T cells from PBMCs. All receptors derive from a man younger than 35 in good health. Some clones in this sample may be carry-over from other donors' samples. Each CDR3 is given without its conserved first and last residue. Part of the rows lack a size; the others show once, few, many or a class for expanded clones.

v_call: TRBV11-3; clone_size: NA; j_call: TRBJ1-1; cdr3_aa: ASSLGQGGTEAF
v_call: TRBV18; clone_size: NA; j_call: TRBJ1-1; cdr3_aa: ASSPDLTEAF
v_call: TRBV18; clone_size: NA; j_call: TRBJ2-1; cdr3_aa: ASSTSSGAYNEQF
v_call: TRBV28; clone_size: NA; j_call: TRBJ1-1; cdr3_aa: ASRPGQGTEAF
v_call: TRBV7-6; clone_size: NA; j_call: TRBJ2-3; cdr3_aa: ASSFSPGVDTQY
v_call: TRBV9; clone_size: few; j_call: TRBJ2-4; cdr3_aa: ASSADRGVGKNIQY
v_call: TRBV10-3; clone_size: NA; j_call: TRBJ2-2; cdr3_aa: AISESRGLDTGELF
v_call: TRBV7-8; clone_size: few; j_call: TRBJ1-1; cdr3_aa: ASSPSGGVNTEAF
v_call: TRBV28; clone_size: NA; j_call: TRBJ2-7; cdr3_aa: ASSQGGYEQY
v_call: TRBV7-3; clone_size: NA; j_call: TRBJ1-5; cdr3_aa: ASSLVGSDRGRQPQH
v_call: TRBV5-1; clone_size: once; j_call: TRBJ2-2; cdr3_aa: ASHIRQGLRTGELF
v_call: TRBV2; clone_size: NA; j_call: TRBJ2-1; cdr3_aa: ASSVGLAGAYEQF
v_call: TRBV19; clone_size: NA; j_call: TRBJ1-5; cdr3_aa: ASSKGWGNQPQH
v_call: TRBV6-5; clone_size: once; j_call: TRBJ1-1; cdr3_aa: ASSYSSGANEAF
v_call: TRBV18; clone_size: once; j_call: TRBJ2-5; cdr3_aa: ASSPRTGGRETQY
v_call: TRBV15; clone_size: NA; j_call: TRBJ2-1; cdr3_aa: ATSRDRQIALGYEQF
v_call: TRBV20-1; clone_size: NA; j_call: TRBJ2-1; cdr3_aa: SASRHEQF
v_call: TRBV6-6; clone_size: NA; j_call: TRBJ1-2; cdr3_aa: ASSPGRAPNYGYT
v_call: TRBV4-2; clone_size: NA; j_call: TRBJ2-1; cdr3_aa: ASSRHGTSGSGEQF
v_call: TRBV10-2; clone_size: few; j_call: TRBJ2-3; cdr3_aa: ASSESRWGTSGTQRTDTQY
v_call: TRBV30; clone_size: NA; j_call: TRBJ1-6; cdr3_aa: ACQWDSYNSPLH
v_call: TRBV28; clone_size: NA; j_call: TRBJ1-2; cdr3_aa: ARPLETVLGGYT
v_call: TRBV7-9; clone_size: NA; j_call: TRBJ1-2; cdr3_aa: ASSLEGQVYGYT
v_call: TRBV5-1; clone_size: NA; j_call: TRBJ2-2; cdr3_aa: ASSSTSYGPNTGELF
v_call: TRBV9; clone_size: NA; j_call: TRBJ2-1; cdr3_aa: ASSVGLAPGDEQF
v_call: TRBV20-1; clone_size: NA; j_call: TRBJ2-7; cdr3_aa: SALDRDEQY
v_call: TRBV18; clone_size: NA; j_call: TRBJ2-3; cdr3_aa: ASSPGPSGTQY
v_call: TRBV28; clone_size: NA; j_call: NA; cdr3_aa: ASTRPGITYEQY
v_call: TRBV27; clone_size: NA; j_call: TRBJ2-1; cdr3_aa: ASSVRQLLSSYNEQF
v_call: TRBV9; clone_size: few; j_call: TRBJ1-2; cdr3_aa: ASSPEGLTVYGYT
v_call: TRBV7-9; clone_size: NA; j_call: TRBJ2-5; cdr3_aa: ASSLLRPGRQETQY
v_call: TRBV7-2; clone_size: once; j_call: TRBJ2-7; cdr3_aa: ASSLSGLNYEQY
v_call: TRBV2; clone_size: NA; j_call: TRBJ1-2; cdr3_aa: ASSEWGTVYGYT
v_call: TRBV27; clone_size: NA; j_call: TRBJ1-1; cdr3_aa: ASSFQVSNTEAF
v_call: TRBV5-4; clone_size: NA; j_call: TRBJ2-7; cdr3_aa: ASSSLAGGLYEQY
v_call: TRBV29-1; clone_size: few; j_call: TRBJ1-1; cdr3_aa: SVGTANTEAF
v_call: TRBV7-9; clone_size: NA; j_call: TRBJ1-2; cdr3_aa: ASSAGTGGRNGYT
v_call: TRBV6-1; clone_size: NA; j_call: TRBJ1-1; cdr3_aa: ASSPNTEAF
v_call: TRBV2; clone_size: NA; j_call: TRBJ1-4; cdr3_aa: ASSLYQTGANGKLF
v_call: TRBV5-1; clone_size: once; j_call: TRBJ1-1; cdr3_aa: ASSLAARTANTEAF
v_call: TRBV2; clone_size: NA; j_call: TRBJ2-2; cdr3_aa: ASRARDLNTGELF
v_call: TRBV6-1; clone_size: NA; j_call: TRBJ1-1; cdr3_aa: ASSEQALVNTEAF
v_call: TRBV6-1; clone_size: NA; j_call: TRBJ1-4; cdr3_aa: ASRLVLNEKLF
v_call: TRBV11-2; clone_size: NA; j_call: TRBJ2-6; cdr3_aa: ASKLTGGLTGANVLT
v_call: TRBV2; clone_size: NA; j_call: TRBJ2-7; cdr3_aa: ASSALSYEQY
v_call: TRBV14; clone_size: NA; j_call: TRBJ1-2; cdr3_aa: ASSQSRTANYGYT
v_call: TRBV28; clone_size: NA; j_call: TRBJ1-2; cdr3_aa: ASSLSAVSYGYT
v_call: TRBV28; clone_size: NA; j_call: TRBJ1-1; cdr3_aa: ASSPPPVEAF
v_call: TRBV7-2; clone_size: NA; j_call: TRBJ2-1; cdr3_aa: ASSFRLAGGGREQF
v_call: TRBV4-3; clone_size: once; j_call: TRBJ1-2; cdr3_aa: ASSQSTANYGYT
v_call: TRBV5-1; clone_size: NA; j_call: TRBJ2-7; cdr3_aa: ASSYGLAGVKGLAYEQY
v_call: TRBV28; clone_size: NA; j_call: TRBJ1-5; cdr3_aa: ASSPQGTGNQPQH
v_call: TRBV9; clone_size: few; j_call: TRBJ1-4; cdr3_aa: ASSPMGQADEKLF
v_call: TRBV11-2; clone_size: NA; j_call: TRBJ1-4; cdr3_aa: ASSLRPTGGLGEKLF
v_call: TRBV4-1; clone_size: NA; j_call: TRBJ1-2; cdr3_aa: ASSPSGRGNYGYT